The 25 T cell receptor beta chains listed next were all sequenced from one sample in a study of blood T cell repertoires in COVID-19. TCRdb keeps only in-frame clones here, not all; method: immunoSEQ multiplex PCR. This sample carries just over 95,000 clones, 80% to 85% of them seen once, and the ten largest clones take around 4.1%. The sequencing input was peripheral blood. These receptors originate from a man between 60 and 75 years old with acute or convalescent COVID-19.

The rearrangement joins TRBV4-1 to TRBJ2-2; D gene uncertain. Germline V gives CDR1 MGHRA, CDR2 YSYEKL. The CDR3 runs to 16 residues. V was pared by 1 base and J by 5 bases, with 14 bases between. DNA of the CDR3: TGCGCCAGCAGCCAAGTTGTACGGTCAAATACCGGGGAGCTGTTTTTT. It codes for CASSQVVRSNTGELFF.

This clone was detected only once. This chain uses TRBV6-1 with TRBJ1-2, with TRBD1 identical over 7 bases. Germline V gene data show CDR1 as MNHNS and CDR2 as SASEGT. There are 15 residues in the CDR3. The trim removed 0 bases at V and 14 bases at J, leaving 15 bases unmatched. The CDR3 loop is CASSEARTGNTGQTF. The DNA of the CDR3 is TGTGCCAGCAGTGAAGCACGGACAGGCAACACGGGGCAAACCTTC.

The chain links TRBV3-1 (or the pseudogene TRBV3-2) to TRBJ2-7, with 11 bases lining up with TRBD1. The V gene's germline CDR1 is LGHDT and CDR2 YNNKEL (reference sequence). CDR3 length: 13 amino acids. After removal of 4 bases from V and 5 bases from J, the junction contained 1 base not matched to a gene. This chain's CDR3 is CASSRTGGNEQYF. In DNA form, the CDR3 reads TGTGCCAGCAGCCGGACAGGGGGCAACGAGCAGTACTTC.

CDR3 nucleotide sequence: TGTGCTAGTGGTTTGAACCGGGACAGGGGATCGTACTACAATGAGCAGTTCTTC. Its translation is CASGLNRDRGSYYNEQFF. The chain carries TRBV12-5 and TRBJ2-1; TRBD1 agrees at 10 bases. The trim removed 2 bases at V and 3 bases at J, leaving 10 bases unmatched. Germline V gene data show CDR1 as LGHNT and CDR2 as FRNRAP. The CDR3 is made up of 18 amino acids.

In nucleotides, the CDR3 is TGTGCCAGCAGCGCAACAAAGTATCCGGCGGATAGCAATCAGCCCCAGCATTTT. This gives the protein CASSATKYPADSNQPQHF. The chain is built from TRBV7-9 and TRBJ1-5; D is ambiguous. The CDR3 runs 18 residues. CDR1 and CDR2 from the germline V gene are SEHNR and FQNEAQ (reference sequence). V lost 5 bases to trimming and J lost 0 bases, with 20 bases between them.

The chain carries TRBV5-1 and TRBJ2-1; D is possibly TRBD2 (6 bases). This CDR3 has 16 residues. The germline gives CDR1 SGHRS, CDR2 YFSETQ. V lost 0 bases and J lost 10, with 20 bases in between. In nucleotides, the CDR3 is TGCGCCAGCAGCTTGGCCGGGGGAATAGCAATTAGGGAGCAGTTCTTC. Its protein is CASSLAGGIAIREQFF.

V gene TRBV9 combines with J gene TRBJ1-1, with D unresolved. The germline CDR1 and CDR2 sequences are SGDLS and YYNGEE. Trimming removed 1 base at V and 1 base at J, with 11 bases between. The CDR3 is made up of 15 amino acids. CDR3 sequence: CASSVSPLGNTEAFF. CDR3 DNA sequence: TGTGCCAGCAGCGTATCCCCTCTAGGGAACACTGAAGCTTTCTTT.

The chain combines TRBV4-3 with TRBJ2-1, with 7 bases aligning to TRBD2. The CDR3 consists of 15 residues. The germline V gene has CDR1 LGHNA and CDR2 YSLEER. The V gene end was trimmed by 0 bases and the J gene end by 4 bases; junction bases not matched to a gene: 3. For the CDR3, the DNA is TGCGCCAGCAGCCAAGAGGGCGGGAGATACAATGAGCAGTTCTTC. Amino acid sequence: CASSQEGGRYNEQFF.

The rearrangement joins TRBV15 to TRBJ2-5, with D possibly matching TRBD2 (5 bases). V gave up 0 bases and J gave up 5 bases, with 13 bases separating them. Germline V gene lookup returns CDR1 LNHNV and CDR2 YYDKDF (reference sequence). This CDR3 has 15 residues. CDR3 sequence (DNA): TGTGCCACCAGCAGAGACCGGGGATGGCCGGAGACCCAGTACTTC. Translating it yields CATSRDRGWPETQYF.

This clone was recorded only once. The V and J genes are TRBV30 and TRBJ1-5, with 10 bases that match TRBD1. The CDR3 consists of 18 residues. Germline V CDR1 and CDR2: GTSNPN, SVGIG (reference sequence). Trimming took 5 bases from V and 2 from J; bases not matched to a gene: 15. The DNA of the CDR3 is TGTGCCTGGGGTGGGGGACAGGGGACTCTCGGGGGCAATCAGCCCCAGCATTTT. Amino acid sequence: CAWGGGQGTLGGNQPQHF.

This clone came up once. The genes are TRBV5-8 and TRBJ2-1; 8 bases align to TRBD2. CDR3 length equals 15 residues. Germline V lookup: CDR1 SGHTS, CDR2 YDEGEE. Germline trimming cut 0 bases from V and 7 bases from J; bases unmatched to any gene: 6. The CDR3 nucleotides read TGTGCCAGCAGCTTGGGACTAGCGAAACAAAATGAGCAGTTCTTC. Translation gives CASSLGLAKQNEQFF.

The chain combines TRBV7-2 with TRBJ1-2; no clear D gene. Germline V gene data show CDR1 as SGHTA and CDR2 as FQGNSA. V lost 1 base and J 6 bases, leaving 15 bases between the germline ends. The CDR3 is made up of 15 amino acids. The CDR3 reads CASSLVVGVSDGYTF. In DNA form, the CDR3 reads TGTGCCAGCAGCTTAGTAGTTGGTGTCTCGGATGGCTACACCTTC.

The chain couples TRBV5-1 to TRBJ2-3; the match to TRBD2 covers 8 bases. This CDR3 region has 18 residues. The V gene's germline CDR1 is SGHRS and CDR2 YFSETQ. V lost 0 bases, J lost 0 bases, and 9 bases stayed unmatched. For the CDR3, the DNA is TGCGCCAGCAGCTTGGCCGGGGGTAGCGGGACTAGCACAGATACGCAGTATTTT. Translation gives CASSLAGGSGTSTDTQYF.

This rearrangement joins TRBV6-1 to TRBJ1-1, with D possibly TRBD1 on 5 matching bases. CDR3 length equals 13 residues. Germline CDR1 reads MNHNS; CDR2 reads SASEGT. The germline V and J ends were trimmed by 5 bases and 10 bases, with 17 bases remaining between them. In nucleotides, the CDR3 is TGTGCCAGCAGTCCTAGTGGGGCGCAGAGAGCTTTCTTT. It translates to CASSPSGAQRAFF.

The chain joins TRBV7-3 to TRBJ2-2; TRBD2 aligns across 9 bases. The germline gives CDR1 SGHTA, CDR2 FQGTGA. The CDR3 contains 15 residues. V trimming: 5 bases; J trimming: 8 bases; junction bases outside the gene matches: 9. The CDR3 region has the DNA TGTGCCAGCAGCCCCGCGGGGGGGGCTGGGGGGGAGCTGTTTTTT. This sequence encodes CASSPAGGAGGELFF.

CDR3 bases: TGTGCCAGCAGTTTACCGGGGACTGGAAGCTACGAGCAGTACGTC. This sequence encodes CASSLPGTGSYEQYV. The rearrangement links TRBV28 to TRBJ2-7; D may be TRBD2 (6 bases). The CDR3 extends over 15 amino acids. V lost 2 bases and J 3 bases, leaving 14 bases between the germline ends. From germline, CDR1 is MDHEN and CDR2 SYDVKM.

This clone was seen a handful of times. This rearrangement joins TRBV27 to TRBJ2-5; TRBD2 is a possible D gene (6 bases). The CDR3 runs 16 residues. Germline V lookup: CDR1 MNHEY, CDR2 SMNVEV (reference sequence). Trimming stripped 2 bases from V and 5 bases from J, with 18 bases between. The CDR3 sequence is CASSLRSGKGRETQYF. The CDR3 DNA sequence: TGTGCCAGCAGTTTAAGGTCAGGCAAAGGGAGGGAGACCCAGTACTTC.

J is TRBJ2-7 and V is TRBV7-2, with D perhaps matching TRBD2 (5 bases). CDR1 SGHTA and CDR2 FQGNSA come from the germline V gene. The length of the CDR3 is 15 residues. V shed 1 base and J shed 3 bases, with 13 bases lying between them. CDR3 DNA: TGTGCCAGCAGCTTAGACGTTGGCGGGCGCTACGAGCAGTACGTC. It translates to CASSLDVGGRYEQYV.

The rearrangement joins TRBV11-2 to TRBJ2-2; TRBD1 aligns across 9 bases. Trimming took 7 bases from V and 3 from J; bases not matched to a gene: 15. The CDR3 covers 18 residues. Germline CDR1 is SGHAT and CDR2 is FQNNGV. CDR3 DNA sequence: TGTGCCAGCAATTTAGGGACAGGGATTATAGGAGACACCGGGGAGCTGTTTTTT. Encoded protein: CASNLGTGIIGDTGELFF.

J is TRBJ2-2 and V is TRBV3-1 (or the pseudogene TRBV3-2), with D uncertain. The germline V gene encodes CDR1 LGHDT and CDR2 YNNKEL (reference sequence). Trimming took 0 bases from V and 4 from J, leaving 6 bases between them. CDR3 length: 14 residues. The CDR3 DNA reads TGTGCCAGCAGCCAAGAACCGGGCACCGGGGAGCTGTTTTTT. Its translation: CASSQEPGTGELFF.

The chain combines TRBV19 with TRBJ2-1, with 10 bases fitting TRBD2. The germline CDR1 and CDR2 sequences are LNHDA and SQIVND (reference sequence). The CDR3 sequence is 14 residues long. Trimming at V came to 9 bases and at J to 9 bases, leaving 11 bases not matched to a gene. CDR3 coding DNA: TGTGCCAGCAAAACGAGCGGGAGGGCCAGTGAGCAGTTCTTC. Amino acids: CASKTSGRASEQFF. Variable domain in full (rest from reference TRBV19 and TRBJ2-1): DGGITQSPKYLFRKEGQNVTLSCEQNLNHDAMYWYRQDPGQGLRLIYYSQIVNDFQKGDIAEGYSVSREKKESFPLTVTSAQKNPTAFYLCASKTSGRASEQFFGPGTRLTVL.

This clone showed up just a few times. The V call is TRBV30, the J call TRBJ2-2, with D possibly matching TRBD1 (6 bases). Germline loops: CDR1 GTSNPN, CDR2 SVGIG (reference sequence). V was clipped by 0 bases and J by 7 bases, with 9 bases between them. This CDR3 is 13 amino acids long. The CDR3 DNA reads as TGTGCCTGGAGTGTCCAGGGGATCGGGGAGCTGTTTTTT. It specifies CAWSVQGIGELFF.

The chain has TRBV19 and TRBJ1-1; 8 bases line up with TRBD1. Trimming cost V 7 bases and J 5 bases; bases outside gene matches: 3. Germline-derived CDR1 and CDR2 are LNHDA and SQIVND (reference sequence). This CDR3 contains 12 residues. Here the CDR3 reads CASTDRGTEAFF. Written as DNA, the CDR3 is TGTGCCAGTACCGACAGGGGAACTGAAGCTTTCTTT.

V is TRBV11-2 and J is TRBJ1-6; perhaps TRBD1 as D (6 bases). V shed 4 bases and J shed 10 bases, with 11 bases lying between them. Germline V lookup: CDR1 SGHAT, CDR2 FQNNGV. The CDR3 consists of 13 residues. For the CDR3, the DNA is TGTGCCAGCAGCTGGGAGGGGGGCTCACCCCTCCACTTT. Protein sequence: CASSWEGGSPLHF. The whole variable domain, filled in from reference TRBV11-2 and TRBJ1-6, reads EAGVAQSPRYKIIEKRQSVAFWCNPISGHATLYWYQQILGQGPKLLIQFQNNGVVDDSQLPKDRFSAERLKGVDSTLKIQPAKLEDSAVYLCASSWEGGSPLHFGNGTRLTVT.

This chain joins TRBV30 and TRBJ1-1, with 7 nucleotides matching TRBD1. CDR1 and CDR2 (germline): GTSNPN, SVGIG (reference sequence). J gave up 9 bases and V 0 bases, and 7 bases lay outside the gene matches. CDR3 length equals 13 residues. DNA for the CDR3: TGTGCCTGGAGTGTAAAAGGGACAGTTAAAGCTTTCTTT. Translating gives CAWSVKGTVKAFF.